One T cell receptor (beta chain) is described in this entry. Its antigen is not known. Being one base from a much bigger clone, this may be a read error. The data originate from a study of glioma-infiltrating T cells. TCR alpha and beta CDR3 regions were amplified from RNA using iRepertoire nested multiplex PCR. For one-step reverse transcription and amplification, roughly 100-400 ng of tissue mRNA or PBMC total RNA was used. TCRdb itself ran the multiplex PCR reads through MiXCR, one entry per CDR3 protein. The sample gives 100,000 to 150,000 distinct CDR3 sequences, 20% to 25% of which show up once; 27% is in the top ten. Broader study findings: Tissue and blood shared very few CDR3 sequences. Above-expected tissue-blood divergence occurred in all gliomas, most in low-grade ones.

With 4 bases removed from V and 3 bases from J, the gap between germline ends came to 14 bases. The CDR3 length is 14 residues. The V gene's germline CDR1 is DFQATT and CDR2 SNEGSKA (reference sequence). V gene TRBV20-1 combines with J gene TRBJ2-3; D is tentatively TRBD1 or TRBD2 (6 bases each). The TCR was taken from a human donor with low-grade glioma or glioblastoma, undergoing nonglioma brain surgery, or in good health (not recorded which). Sequencing was performed on glioma tissue, nonneoplastic brain tissue, or PBMCs (not recorded which). CDR3 residues: CSAIEQGRTDTQYF. The CDR3 bases are TGCAGTGCTATAGAGCAGGGGAGGACAGATACGCAGTATTTT.